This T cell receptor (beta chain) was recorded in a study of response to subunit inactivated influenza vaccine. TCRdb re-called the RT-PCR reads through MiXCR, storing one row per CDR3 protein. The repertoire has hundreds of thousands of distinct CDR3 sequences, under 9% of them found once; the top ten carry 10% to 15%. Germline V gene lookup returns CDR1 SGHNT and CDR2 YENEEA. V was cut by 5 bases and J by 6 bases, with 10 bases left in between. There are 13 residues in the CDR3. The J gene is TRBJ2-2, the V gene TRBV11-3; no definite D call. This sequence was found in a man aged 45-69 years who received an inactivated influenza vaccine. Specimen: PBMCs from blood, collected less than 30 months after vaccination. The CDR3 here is CASSLTKAGELFF. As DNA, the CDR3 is TGTGCCAGCAGCCTAACGAAGGCCGGGGAGCTGTTTTTT.